The 5 T cell receptor beta chains below were found in one sample sequenced in a study of blood T cell repertoires in COVID-19. This table comes from immunoSEQ multiplex PCR, and its TCRdb copy is limited to in-frame clones, with some not included. The sample carries approximately 120,000 clones, less than 90% recorded once. The specimen was peripheral blood. These receptors originate from a man at least 80 years old with active or convalescent COVID-19.

The chain carries TRBV7-7 and TRBJ2-6, with a weak D call TRBD1 (6 bases). V lost 5 bases to trimming and J lost 0 bases, with 11 bases between them. The V gene's germline CDR1 is SSHAT and CDR2 FNYEAQ (reference sequence). The length of the CDR3 is 16 residues. The CDR3 DNA is TGTGCCAGCAGCCAACAGGGCCGCTCTGGGGCCAACGTCCTGACTTTC. Its protein product is CASSQQGRSGANVLTF.

This clone turned up a few times. The genes are TRBV6-5 and TRBJ1-1; D might be TRBD1 (6 bases). Per the germline V gene, CDR1 is MNHEY and CDR2 is SVGAGI. Trimming pared 6 bases from V and 1 base from J, leaving 12 bases between. This CDR3 contains 14 residues. In DNA form, the CDR3 reads TGTGCCAGCAGCCCCTCCAGGGGGAACACTGAAGCTTTCTTT. Translating gives CASSPSRGNTEAFF.

In its sample, this clone was seen once. The chain carries TRBV27 and TRBJ1-6; 8 nucleotides agree with TRBD1. Trimming removed 4 bases from V and 7 bases from J; junction bases left unmatched: 6. Germline V gene data show CDR1 as MNHEY and CDR2 as SMNVEV (reference sequence). The CDR3 sequence is 15 residues long. The chain's CDR3 is CASSWSTGANSPLHF. The CDR3 coding sequence is TGTGCCAGCAGTTGGTCGACAGGGGCCAATTCACCCCTCCACTTT.

This chain joins TRBV4-1 and TRBJ1-1, with 11 nucleotides matching TRBD1. CDR3 length: 17 amino acids. In germline, CDR1 is MGHRA, CDR2 YSYEKL. The V gene end was trimmed by 1 base and the J gene end by 5 bases; junction bases not matched to a gene: 9. In DNA form, the CDR3 reads TGCGCCAGCAGCCAAGCCCCAGGGACAGGGGGTGGGACTGAAGCTTTCTTT. This sequence encodes CASSQAPGTGGGTEAFF.

The genes are TRBV5-4 and TRBJ2-1; 10 bases agree with TRBD2. CDR3 size: 16 residues. Germline CDR1 and CDR2: SGHNT and YYREEE (reference sequence). V gave up 3 bases and J gave up 7 bases; unmatched junction bases: 10. The CDR3 DNA reads TGTGCCAGCAGCTGGGGGTTAGCGGGAGGTTTGAATGAGCAGTTCTTC. Translated: CASSWGLAGGLNEQFF.